Described below is a single TCR beta chain sequence and its context. This clone appeared a single time. This receptor's antigen is unknown. One base away there is no much larger clone; base qualities are not given. This sample was included in a study of blood T cell repertoires in COVID-19 (dated by TCRdb to 2018 to 2021). Some background on the complete study: Samples covering the acute and convalescent phases of COVID-19 were provided by collaborators in the United States, Italy and Spain. The repertoires were made available in a free public database intended to serve as a resource for research on the immune response to SARS-CoV-2. The sample metadata nearly always contained a de-identified subject ID, COVID-19 status, age in years and sex. Subjects who had been exposed to COVID-19, were actively infected with it, or had recovered from it provided the deeply sampled blood TCRbeta repertoires that made up the dataset. Where available, HLA class I and class II types were obtained from metadata supplied by the sample provider rather than from assay-based typing. The samples were drawn from two sources: the first 160 participants of the ongoing ImmuneRACE study, and 1,254 subjects contributed by 6 global collaborators. The material from the prospective study consisted of cDNA or gDNA derived from T cells, B-cell-depleted T cells, or PBMCs.

CDR3 length: 14 amino acids, cysteine to phenylalanine. Only CDR3 DNA is held: 42 bases, read in frame from base 1. The V end loses 0 bases and the J end loses 1 base, and a stretch of 7 bases separates them. Sequences SGHRS (CDR1) and YFSETQ (CDR2) are obtained from the germline V gene. One collaborating source in Seattle enrolled patients while the patients were actively infected and followed the patients over time throughout the course of disease. The collaborating institutions used their own protocols to collect whole blood in K2EDTA tubes. For TCRbeta analysis, collaborators shipped samples as frozen whole blood, isolated PBMCs, or DNA extracted from either of those sample types. General conclusions and limits of the study: How much clinical and demographic metadata was included differed by source and by participant, and the metadata was provided uncurated.

TCRbeta CDR3 regions were amplified from genomic DNA using the immunoSEQ Assay, a bias-controlled multiplex PCR. The published analysis was carried out like this. The number of nucleated cells in each sample was estimated by amplification of reference gene primers within the assay. Sequence reads were collapsed and filtered to measure the absolute abundance of every unique TCRbeta CDR3 rearrangement. Productive Simpson clonality was computed per sample as the square root of Simpson's diversity index over productive rearrangements. The clones in this table, taken by TCRdb from immuneACCESS, are in-frame only. Not every clone is retained; where verified, under half of the shortfall comes from an unresolved V gene, and the cause of the rest is unknown. For V, J and clone size, that table is used; D and trimming come from the DNA. In all, the sample holds under 200,000 clones, and over 80% of those were seen once. The ten largest account for about 7.8% of the sample.

The rearranged segments are TRBV5-1 and TRBJ1-2, with no reliable assignment of the D segment. What was sequenced was peripheral blood. The clonotype was recovered from a woman aged 60 to 75 with COVID-19, enrolled during active disease. The CDR3: CASSLAPGNYGYTF. Read as DNA, the sequence is TGCGCCAGCAGCTTGGCCCCGGGTAACTATGGCTACACCTTC.